This entry is about one T cell receptor (beta chain). Participant-given clinical history determined each cohort assignment. Per the germline V gene, CDR1 is SGHVS and CDR2 is FQNEAQ. V was pared by 0 bases and J by 0 bases, with 4 bases of the junction left unmatched. The CDR3 has 17 residues. The record originates from a study of blood T cell repertoires in COVID-19. Study as a whole: Some COVID-19 samples were acute and others convalescent; all came from the United States, Italy and Spain. From T cells, B-cell-depleted T cells, or PBMCs came the material, which was cDNA or gDNA.

Authors' processing steps: Counts of nucleated cells, estimated from reference gene primer amplification, were obtained. Profiling relied on immunoSEQ multiplex PCR, and the TCRdb table lists in-frame clones only, not all of them. That table gives V, J and clone size, and the DNA gave D and trimming. This table has 350,000 or so clones, 88% appearing once. The source of this sequence is a woman in her thirties who had been exposed to COVID-19. The V and J genes are TRBV7-8 and TRBJ2-7; 11 positions match TRBD2. Sequenced: PBMCs or T cells enriched from blood (not recorded which). Written as DNA, the CDR3 is TGTGCCAGCAGCTTAGCCACTAGCGGGGGAAGCTCCTACGAGCAGTACTTC. Translated: CASSLATSGGSSYEQYF.